This is a list of T cell receptor beta chains from one sample in a study of identical twins. TCRdb analysed the 5' RACE reads with MiXCR anew, one entry per CDR3 protein. The table has a few hundred thousand distinct CDR3 sequences, about a fifth seen once; the top ten hold roughly 12%. Sequencing was done on a sample of naive T cells sorted from blood. All receptors derive from a man aged 45-65 years in good health. The CDR3 runs from the conserved cysteine through the conserved F or W. Fields, in order: V gene, D gene, clone size, J gene, CDR3 protein, CDR3 DNA. A D gene is named only where the DNA matches it firmly. Size values are once, few and many counts, or a class for expanded clones, and some rows have none.

v_gene: TRBV28
d_gene: TRBD2
abundance: .
j_gene: TRBJ2-3
CDR3aa: CASSLRREGQQDTQYF
CDR3nt: TGTGCCAGCAGTTTACGGCGGGAGGGCCAGCAAGATACGCAGTATTTT

v_gene: TRBV6-5
d_gene: .
abundance: .
j_gene: TRBJ1-1
CDR3aa: CASSSSARSDGTEAFF
CDR3nt: TGTGCCAGCAGTTCCAGCGCCCGGTCGGATGGGACTGAAGCTTTCTTT

v_gene: TRBV28
d_gene: .
abundance: .
j_gene: TRBJ2-7
CDR3aa: CASSLWSQGWYF
CDR3nt: TGTGCCAGCAGTTTATGGTCCCAAGGCTGGTACTTC

v_gene: TRBV20-1
d_gene: .
abundance: .
j_gene: TRBJ1-1
CDR3aa: CSARPNTEAFF
CDR3nt: TGCAGTGCTAGACCCAACACTGAAGCTTTCTTT

v_gene: TRBV7-2
d_gene: .
abundance: few
j_gene: TRBJ1-1
CDR3aa: CASSLTRGLPEAFF
CDR3nt: TGTGCCAGCAGCTTGACACGGGGGTTGCCTGAAGCTTTCTTT

v_gene: TRBV18
d_gene: TRBD1
abundance: .
j_gene: TRBJ1-5
CDR3aa: CASSVGTGDNQPQHF
CDR3nt: TGTGCCAGCTCAGTCGGGACAGGGGACAATCAGCCCCAGCATTTT

v_gene: TRBV21-1
d_gene: .
abundance: many
j_gene: TRBJ2-2
CDR3aa: CASSLNRDKANTGELFF
CDR3nt: TGTGCCAGCAGCTTAAACCGCGACAAAGCGAACACCGGGGAGCTGTTTTTT

v_gene: TRBV29-1
d_gene: .
abundance: .
j_gene: TRBJ2-1
CDR3aa: CSVGHRYNEQFF
CDR3nt: TGCAGCGTTGGTCACCGTTACAATGAGCAGTTCTTC

v_gene: TRBV12-3/TRBV12-4
d_gene: .
abundance: many
j_gene: TRBJ2-7
CDR3aa: CASSRGLMTYEQYF
CDR3nt: TGTGCCAGCAGTCGGGGACTGATGACCTACGAGCAGTACTTC

v_gene: TRBV6-5
d_gene: .
abundance: few
j_gene: TRBJ2-7
CDR3aa: CASSYSNRAEQYF
CDR3nt: TGTGCCAGCAGTTACTCGAACAGGGCCGAGCAGTACTTC

v_gene: TRBV28
d_gene: TRBD2
abundance: few
j_gene: TRBJ2-1
CDR3aa: CASRASGGAGEQFF
CDR3nt: TGTGCCAGCAGAGCAAGCGGGGGGGCCGGTGAGCAGTTCTTC

v_gene: TRBV20-1
d_gene: .
abundance: once
j_gene: TRBJ2-7
CDR3aa: CSAVDRSTMYEQYF
CDR3nt: TGCAGTGCTGTCGACAGGAGTACTATGTACGAGCAGTACTTC

v_gene: TRBV5-1
d_gene: .
abundance: many
j_gene: TRBJ2-3
CDR3aa: CASSPPGSTDTQYF
CDR3nt: TGCGCCAGCAGCCCCCCGGGAAGCACAGATACGCAGTATTTT

v_gene: TRBV15
d_gene: .
abundance: .
j_gene: TRBJ1-6
CDR3aa: CATSRDQRSPLHF
CDR3nt: TGTGCCACCAGCAGAGATCAGAGGTCACCCCTCCACTTT

v_gene: TRBV28
d_gene: .
abundance: .
j_gene: TRBJ1-2
CDR3aa: CASSLYYGYTF
CDR3nt: TGTGCCAGCAGTTTATATTATGGCTACACCTTC

v_gene: TRBV2
d_gene: TRBD2
abundance: .
j_gene: TRBJ2-7
CDR3aa: CASRDSGSSYEQYF
CDR3nt: TGTGCCAGCAGGGATAGCGGGAGCTCCTACGAGCAGTACTTC

v_gene: TRBV12-3/TRBV12-4
d_gene: .
abundance: few
j_gene: TRBJ1-1
CDR3aa: CASRDFMNTEAFF
CDR3nt: TGTGCCAGCAGAGATTTTATGAACACTGAAGCTTTCTTT

v_gene: TRBV30
d_gene: .
abundance: few
j_gene: TRBJ1-1
CDR3aa: CAWSTVSRPENSEAFF
CDR3nt: TGTGCCTGGAGCACTGTCAGCCGTCCGGAGAACTCTGAAGCTTTCTTT

v_gene: TRBV25-1
d_gene: .
abundance: many
j_gene: TRBJ2-7
CDR3aa: CASSEPGTSIYEQYF
CDR3nt: TGTGCCAGCAGTGAACCAGGGACGTCAATCTACGAGCAGTACTTC

v_gene: TRBV7-2
d_gene: TRBD1
abundance: few
j_gene: TRBJ1-2
CDR3aa: CASSLAGGARGGYTF
CDR3nt: TGTGCCAGCAGCTTGGCAGGGGGCGCTCGCGGTGGCTACACCTTC

v_gene: TRBV4-3
d_gene: .
abundance: .
j_gene: TRBJ1-4
CDR3aa: CASSQDIGTGNEKLFF
CDR3nt: TGCGCCAGCAGCCAAGATATAGGAACGGGGAATGAAAAACTGTTTTTT

v_gene: TRBV4-1
d_gene: .
abundance: .
j_gene: TRBJ1-5
CDR3aa: CASSQEEGPGQPQHF
CDR3nt: TGCGCCAGCAGCCAAGAAGAGGGTCCGGGACAGCCCCAGCATTTT

v_gene: TRBV18
d_gene: .
abundance: many
j_gene: TRBJ2-5
CDR3aa: CASSGQRETQYF
CDR3nt: TGTGCCAGCTCCGGACAGCGGGAGACCCAGTACTTC

v_gene: TRBV10-3
d_gene: .
abundance: few
j_gene: TRBJ1-1
CDR3aa: CAIKNRDNTEAFF
CDR3nt: TGTGCCATCAAAAACCGGGACAACACTGAAGCTTTCTTT

v_gene: TRBV5-1
d_gene: .
abundance: .
j_gene: TRBJ2-3
CDR3aa: CASSSYSRGADTQYF
CDR3nt: TGCGCCAGCAGCTCCTACTCACGGGGAGCAGATACGCAGTATTTT

v_gene: TRBV20-1
d_gene: .
abundance: few
j_gene: TRBJ2-5
CDR3aa: CSARDHRIFQETQYF
CDR3nt: TGCAGTGCTAGAGATCACAGGATATTCCAAGAGACCCAGTACTTC

v_gene: TRBV24-1
d_gene: .
abundance: .
j_gene: TRBJ2-5
CDR3aa: CATSDFERDIEVETQYF
CDR3nt: TGTGCCACCAGTGATTTCGAACGGGACATTGAAGTGGAGACCCAGTACTTC

v_gene: TRBV20-1
d_gene: .
abundance: .
j_gene: TRBJ2-3
CDR3aa: CSAPGHLAEGSTDTQYF
CDR3nt: TGCAGTGCCCCTGGGCATTTAGCGGAGGGAAGCACAGATACGCAGTATTTT

v_gene: TRBV5-1
d_gene: TRBD1
abundance: .
j_gene: TRBJ2-2
CDR3aa: CASNRGNEAGELFF
CDR3nt: TGCGCCAGCAACAGGGGGAATGAAGCCGGGGAGCTGTTTTTT

v_gene: TRBV2
d_gene: .
abundance: many
j_gene: TRBJ2-5
CDR3aa: CASRSYLEVQETQYF
CDR3nt: TGTGCCAGCAGGAGCTATCTAGAGGTTCAAGAGACCCAGTACTTC

v_gene: TRBV28
d_gene: .
abundance: .
j_gene: TRBJ1-2
CDR3aa: CASSLAGDGDGYTF
CDR3nt: TGTGCCAGCAGTTTAGCTGGGGATGGTGATGGCTACACCTTC

v_gene: TRBV20-1
d_gene: TRBD1
abundance: many
j_gene: TRBJ2-4
CDR3aa: CSASDRGSKNIQYF
CDR3nt: TGCAGTGCAAGCGACAGGGGTTCCAAAAACATTCAGTACTTC

v_gene: TRBV10-1
d_gene: .
abundance: few
j_gene: TRBJ2-4
CDR3aa: CASSESRAAYIQYF
CDR3nt: TGCGCCAGCAGTGAGTCGAGGGCAGCGTACATTCAGTACTTC

v_gene: TRBV7-6
d_gene: .
abundance: few
j_gene: TRBJ1-1
CDR3aa: CASSLGPGEDTEAFF
CDR3nt: TGTGCCAGCAGCTTAGGTCCAGGGGAGGACACTGAAGCTTTCTTT

v_gene: TRBV30
d_gene: .
abundance: .
j_gene: TRBJ1-6
CDR3aa: CAWSVRRASPLHF
CDR3nt: TGTGCCTGGAGTGTACGACGGGCGTCACCCCTCCACTTT

v_gene: TRBV6-1
d_gene: TRBD1
abundance: few
j_gene: TRBJ2-3
CDR3aa: CASGPGQGSTDTQYF
CDR3nt: TGTGCCAGCGGACCGGGACAGGGAAGCACAGATACGCAGTATTTT

v_gene: TRBV28
d_gene: .
abundance: many
j_gene: TRBJ2-7
CDR3aa: CASSSVGRSPYEQYF
CDR3nt: TGTGCCAGCAGTTCCGTTGGCAGGAGTCCCTACGAGCAGTACTTC

v_gene: TRBV7-9
d_gene: TRBD1
abundance: few
j_gene: TRBJ2-2
CDR3aa: CASSLNRGLDTGELFF
CDR3nt: TGTGCCAGCAGCTTAAATAGGGGGCTGGACACCGGGGAGCTGTTTTTT

v_gene: TRBV5-6
d_gene: TRBD1
abundance: .
j_gene: TRBJ2-3
CDR3aa: CASSGGTGDTDTQYF
CDR3nt: TGTGCCAGCAGCGGAGGGACAGGAGACACAGATACGCAGTATTTT

v_gene: TRBV20-1
d_gene: .
abundance: few
j_gene: TRBJ2-2
CDR3aa: CSARGPFTGELFF
CDR3nt: TGCAGTGCTAGAGGACCTTTCACCGGGGAGCTGTTTTTT

v_gene: TRBV7-9
d_gene: .
abundance: few
j_gene: TRBJ2-7
CDR3aa: CASSLGFGRPYEQYF
CDR3nt: TGTGCCAGCAGCTTAGGGTTTGGCAGACCCTACGAGCAGTACTTC

v_gene: TRBV7-9
d_gene: TRBD2
abundance: .
j_gene: TRBJ2-1
CDR3aa: CASSFYSRLAGYNEQFF
CDR3nt: TGTGCCAGCAGCTTCTACTCGAGACTAGCGGGATACAATGAGCAGTTCTTC

v_gene: TRBV28
d_gene: .
abundance: .
j_gene: TRBJ2-7
CDR3aa: CASRTRFAYEQYF
CDR3nt: TGTGCCAGCAGAACAAGGTTTGCCTACGAGCAGTACTTC

v_gene: TRBV20-1
d_gene: .
abundance: .
j_gene: TRBJ2-1
CDR3aa: CSAPEWKSYNEQFF
CDR3nt: TGCAGTGCCCCGGAGTGGAAGTCCTACAATGAGCAGTTCTTC

v_gene: TRBV28
d_gene: TRBD2
abundance: .
j_gene: TRBJ2-7
CDR3aa: CASSPPQRGILYEQYF
CDR3nt: TGTGCCAGCAGCCCCCCGCAGCGGGGGATCCTCTACGAGCAGTACTTC

v_gene: TRBV19
d_gene: TRBD1
abundance: few
j_gene: TRBJ1-1
CDR3aa: CASSDRGRTEAFF
CDR3nt: TGTGCCAGTAGTGACAGGGGTCGCACTGAAGCTTTCTTT